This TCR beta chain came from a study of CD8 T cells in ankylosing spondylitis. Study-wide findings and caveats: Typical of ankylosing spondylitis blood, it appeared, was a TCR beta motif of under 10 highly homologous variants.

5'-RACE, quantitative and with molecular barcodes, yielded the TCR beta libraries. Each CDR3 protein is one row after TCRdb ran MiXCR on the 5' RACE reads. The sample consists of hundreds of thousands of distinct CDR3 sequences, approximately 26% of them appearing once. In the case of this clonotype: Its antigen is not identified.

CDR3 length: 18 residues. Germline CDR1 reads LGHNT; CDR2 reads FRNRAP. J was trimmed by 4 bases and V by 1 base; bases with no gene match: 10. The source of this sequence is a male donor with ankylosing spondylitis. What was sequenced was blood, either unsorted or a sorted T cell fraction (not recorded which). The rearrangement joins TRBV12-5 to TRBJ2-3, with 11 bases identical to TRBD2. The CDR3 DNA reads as TGTGCTAGTGGTTTGGCACTGATACTAGCGGGAGTTGCAGATACGCAGTATTTT. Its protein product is CASGLALILAGVADTQYF. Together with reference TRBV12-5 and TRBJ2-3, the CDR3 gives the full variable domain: DARVTQTPRHKVTEMGQEVTMRCQPILGHNTVFWYRQTMMQGLELLAYFRNRAPLDDSGMPKDRFSAEMPDATLATLKIQPSEPRDSAVYFCASGLALILAGVADTQYFGPGTRLTVL.